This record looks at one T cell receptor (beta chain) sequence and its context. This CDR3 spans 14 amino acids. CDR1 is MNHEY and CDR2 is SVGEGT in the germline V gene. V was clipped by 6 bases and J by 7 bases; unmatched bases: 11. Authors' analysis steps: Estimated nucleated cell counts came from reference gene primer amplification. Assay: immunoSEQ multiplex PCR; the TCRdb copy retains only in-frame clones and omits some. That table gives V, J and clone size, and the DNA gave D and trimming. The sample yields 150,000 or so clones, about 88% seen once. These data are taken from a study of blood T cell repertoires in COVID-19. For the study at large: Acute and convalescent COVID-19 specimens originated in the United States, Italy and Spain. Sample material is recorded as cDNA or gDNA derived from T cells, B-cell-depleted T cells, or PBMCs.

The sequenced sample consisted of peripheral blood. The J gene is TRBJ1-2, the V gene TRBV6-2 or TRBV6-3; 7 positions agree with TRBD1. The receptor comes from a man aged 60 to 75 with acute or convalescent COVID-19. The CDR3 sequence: CASSMAGDRGGYTF. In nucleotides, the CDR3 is TGTGCCAGCAGCATGGCAGGGGACAGAGGTGGCTACACCTTC.